This T cell receptor beta chain was observed in a study of OX40 agonist ivuxolimab in advanced cancers. Study context: Patients with hepatocellular carcinoma, melanoma, renal cell or head and neck cancer made up the dose-escalation patients. A partial response was reached by three patients: one with hepatocellular carcinoma and two with cutaneous melanoma.

Cycle 7 day 1, cycle 4 day 1, and baseline were the timepoints at which blood was sampled. A note on this clone: The antigen remains unidentified.

Points from the study as a whole: In a subset of nonresponders, normalized T-cell clonal expansion was also low.

Produced via immunoSEQ multiplex PCR; TCRdb's table is partial and in-frame only. The sample records under 85,000 clones, more than 75% being singletons. V lost 4 bases and J lost 6; bases outside the gene matches: 8. The germline V gene has CDR1 SGHDT and CDR2 YYEEEE. The CDR3 has 14 residues. The specimen was CD4+ or CD8+ T cells sorted from blood, collected in a trial of the OX40 agonist ivuxolimab. This clonotype originated in an adult with an advanced solid tumor such as melanoma, head and neck, liver or kidney cancer. The chain recombines TRBV5-6 with TRBJ2-5; 8 bases are shared with TRBD1. The CDR3 region has the DNA TGTGCCAGCAGCCCCCTGTCAGGGGGCAAGACCCAGTACTTC. Translated, it gives CASSPLSGGKTQYF.